This T cell receptor (beta chain) emerged from a study of identical twins. Study results and limitations: Within cord blood, abundant beta clonotypes carried fewer insertions, but memory repertoires showed no such trend. Within monozygotic twins, out-of-frame TCR alpha sharing was underestimated by the models. There is a chance that invariant MAIT and iNKT cells partially muddied zero-insertion analyses. Beta out-of-frame sequences showed weaker excess sharing between twins.

About this clonotype itself: Its antigen is not identified.

TCRdb re-derived calls from the 5' RACE reads in MiXCR, one entry per CDR3 protein. The sample has around 370,000 distinct CDR3 sequences, roughly 9% seen once. The CDR3 is made up of 15 amino acids. The germline V gene encodes CDR1 MNHEY and CDR2 SVGAGI. The V end lost 6 bases, the J end lost 1 base, and 13 bases lay between the germline ends. This chain links TRBV6-5 with TRBJ2-1, with D possibly being TRBD2 (6 bases). The TCR sequence derives from a woman in her 50s in good health. Input material: naive T cells sorted from blood. For the CDR3, the DNA is TGTGCCAGCAGCCAAACTCGGGGGTCCTACAATGAGCAGTTCTTC. Translated: CASSQTRGSYNEQFF.